These 22 T cell receptor beta chains came from one sample sequenced in a study of blood T cell repertoires in COVID-19 (dated by TCRdb to the early 2020s). Library preparation employed the immunoSEQ multiplex PCR assay. What TCRdb holds here is the immuneACCESS table cut down to in-frame rearrangements. Part of the clones is not present; checked against another copy, under half of the missing clones reflect an unresolved V gene, and the others are unexplained. In this sample the table shows roughly 340,000 clones, roughly 86% of which occur a single time. The ten top clones hold about 2.1% of the sample. Sequencing input: PBMCs or T cells enriched from blood (not recorded which). The receptor set was obtained from a middle-aged man in a cohort exposed to, infected with or recovered from COVID-19 (not recorded which).

V and J are TRBV4-1 and TRBJ2-1, with 7 bases matching TRBD2. The CDR3 has 18 residues. V lost 0 bases and J lost 0; bases outside the gene matches: 8. Per germline, CDR1 MGHRA and CDR2 YSYEKL. CDR3 loop: CASSQDPSASGSYNEQFF. The CDR3 DNA reads as TGCGCCAGCAGCCAAGACCCCTCAGCTAGCGGCTCCTACAATGAGCAGTTCTTC.

The J gene is TRBJ1-4, the V gene TRBV5-1; 7 nucleotides match TRBD1. Germline values: CDR1 SGHRS, CDR2 YFSETQ. V lost 4 bases, J lost 3 bases, and 9 bases stayed unmatched. This CDR3 is 16 amino acids long. The CDR3 DNA sequence: TGCGCCAGCAGCGCGAACCCGGGACAGCCTAATGAAAAACTGTTTTTT. Protein sequence: CASSANPGQPNEKLFF.

The V gene is TRBV19, the J gene TRBJ1-1; the D is unclear. The V gene lost 9 bases and the J gene lost 1 base, with 12 bases spanning the gap. The CDR3 is 13 amino acids. Germline values: CDR1 LNHDA, CDR2 SQIVND (reference sequence). The CDR3 sequence is CASSAAGNTEAFF. DNA for the CDR3: TGTGCCAGCTCCGCGGCCGGGAACACTGAAGCTTTCTTT.

V and J are TRBV7-8 and TRBJ2-2; 14 nucleotides align to TRBD2. This CDR3 region has 18 residues. V lost 6 bases to trimming and J lost 4 bases; unmatched junction nucleotides: 10. In germline, CDR1 is SGHVS, CDR2 FQNEAQ. The CDR3 loop is CASRTGTSGSSRTGELFF. DNA of the CDR3: TGTGCCAGCAGGACCGGGACTAGCGGGAGTTCTCGCACCGGGGAGCTGTTTTTT.

This chain joins TRBV4-1 and TRBJ1-6; TRBD1 agrees at 11 bases. This CDR3 is 17 amino acids long. Trimming took 3 bases from V and 7 from J; bases not matched to a gene: 8. Germline V gene sequence: CDR1 MGHRA, CDR2 YSYEKL. The CDR3 spells CASSQIGQGALNSPLHF. CDR3 in DNA: TGCGCCAGCAGCCAGATAGGACAGGGGGCTTTAAATTCACCCCTCCACTTT.

In this sample, this clone turned up a few times. V usage is TRBV27 and J usage is TRBJ1-6; TRBD1 agrees at 9 bases. Germline V CDR1 and CDR2: MNHEY, SMNVEV (reference sequence). V gave up 2 bases and J gave up 8 bases; unmatched junction bases: 10. The CDR3 extends over 17 amino acids. CDR3 bases: TGTGCCAGCAGTTTACGGCCCCCCCGGGACAGGGATTCACCCCTCCACTTT. Protein: CASSLRPPRDRDSPLHF.

The rearrangement uses TRBV5-8 and TRBJ2-3, with D possibly being TRBD2 (6 bases). In germline, CDR1 is SGHTS, CDR2 YDEGEE. This CDR3 has 16 amino acids. V shed 5 bases and J shed 0 bases, with 16 bases lying between them. The CDR3 DNA is TGTGCCAGCAGTCCGCGGCTAGCGTCTAGCACAGATACGCAGTATTTT. Translated: CASSPRLASSTDTQYF.

CDR3 region: CASSPRGSGSPSYEQYF. For the CDR3, the DNA is TGTGCCAGCAGCCCCCGGGGGAGCGGGAGTCCCTCTTACGAGCAGTACTTC. The chain carries TRBV7-8 and TRBJ2-7, with TRBD2 identical over 8 bases. There are 17 residues in the CDR3. With 5 bases clipped from V and 4 bases from J, the junction kept 16 bases outside the gene matches. CDR1 is SGHVS, CDR2 FQNEAQ, per germline.

The V call is TRBV7-3, the J call TRBJ2-1; 11 nucleotides align to TRBD2. Per the germline V gene, CDR1 is SGHTA and CDR2 is FQGTGA. The CDR3 runs 13 residues. Germline trimming cut 8 bases from V and 4 bases from J; bases unmatched to any gene: 1. The CDR3 DNA reads as TGTGCCAGCCGGACTAGCGGGTACAATGAGCAGTTCTTC. This encodes CASRTSGYNEQFF.

Written as DNA, the CDR3 is TGTGCCAGTAGTGTACTGGGACTGCAGAATGCTAACTATGGCTACACCTTC. This codes for CASSVLGLQNANYGYTF. The V call is TRBV19, the J call TRBJ1-2; a weak D match, TRBD1 (5 bases). V shed 5 bases and J shed 0 bases, with 19 bases lying between them. Germline-derived CDR1 and CDR2 are LNHDA and SQIVND (reference sequence). The CDR3 covers 17 residues.

Comment on this clone: In the same sample, other DNA sequences code for this CDR3. The chain combines TRBV5-1 with TRBJ1-1; 8 nucleotides match TRBD1. CDR3 length equals 15 residues. The V gene's germline CDR1 is SGHRS and CDR2 YFSETQ. V lost 2 bases to trimming and J lost 5 bases; unmatched junction nucleotides: 8. CDR3 coding DNA: TGCGCCAGCAGCTTAGGGAGACAGGGGCGGACTGAAGCTTTCTTT. This translates into CASSLGRQGRTEAFF.

Comments on this clone: An end of the junction differs from the germline gene, which may be a read error. V gene TRBV10-1 combines with J gene TRBJ2-7; TRBD2 agrees at 8 bases. Germline V gene sequence: CDR1 WNHNN, CDR2 SYGVQD (reference sequence). The CDR3 has 13 amino acids. The DNA of the CDR3 is TGCGCCAGCAGTGATTCAGCGGGAGTTTCTTACCGATTC. Translating gives CASSDSAGVSYRF.

V usage is TRBV27 and J usage is TRBJ1-1, with unresolved D. Trimming left V 1 base short and J 6 bases short, with 9 bases between. CDR1 and CDR2 (germline): MNHEY, SMNVEV (reference sequence). This CDR3 has 13 amino acids. CDR3: CASSLYEAAEAFF. DNA for the CDR3: TGTGCCAGCAGTTTATATGAGGCAGCTGAAGCTTTCTTT.

This clone was detected a few times. The V call is TRBV11-2, the J call TRBJ1-1, with 9 bases identical to TRBD1. Germline CDR1 reads SGHAT; CDR2 reads FQNNGV. The junction had 12 bases not matched to a gene; V was cut back by 5 bases and J by 8 bases. CDR3 length equals 15 residues. Here the CDR3 DNA reads TGTGCCAGCAGCCATTATCTGACAGGGGGTTCCGAAGCTTTCTTT. Its protein product is CASSHYLTGGSEAFF.

V and J are TRBV7-2 and TRBJ1-5; 8 bases are a match to TRBD1. There are 13 residues in the CDR3. The germline V gene has CDR1 SGHTA and CDR2 FQGNSA. The V segment lost 9 bases and the J segment 6 bases; nucleotides outside the gene matches: 7. The CDR3 DNA reads TGTGCCAGTGGACAGGGCTGGGGTCAGCCCCAGCATTTT. Protein: CASGQGWGQPQHF.

The chain couples TRBV4-2 to TRBJ2-5; 9 positions match TRBD1. With 0 bases clipped from V and 5 bases from J, the junction kept 4 bases outside the gene matches. CDR1 and CDR2 (germline): LGHNA, YNFKEQ. The CDR3 length is 15 residues. DNA of the CDR3: TGTGCCAGCAGCCAAGATTTGGACAGGGGTGAGACCCAGTACTTC. The encoded protein is CASSQDLDRGETQYF.

The chain combines TRBV30 with TRBJ1-2; D is unresolved. The CDR3 is 13 residues long. Germline CDR1 is GTSNPN and CDR2 is SVGIG (reference sequence). Trimming took off 0 bases at V and 8 bases at J, with 13 bases between the two ends. The CDR3 bases are TGTGCCTGGAGTGTAACTCTGAGAGCCGGCTACACCTTC. It translates to CAWSVTLRAGYTF.

The rearrangement joins TRBV14 to TRBJ2-1; 11 bases align to TRBD1. Germline V gives CDR1 SGHDN, CDR2 FVKESK. The V segment lost 6 bases and the J segment 5 bases; nucleotides outside the gene matches: 6. The CDR3 loop spans 15 amino acids. CDR3 sequence: CASRPDRGQDNEQFF. In DNA, the CDR3 is TGTGCCAGCAGGCCGGACAGGGGGCAGGACAATGAGCAGTTCTTC.

The gene calls are TRBV29-1 and TRBJ2-1; TRBD2 agrees at 13 bases. The V gene end was trimmed by 6 bases and the J gene end by 0 bases; junction bases not matched to a gene: 2. The length of the CDR3 is 15 residues. CDR1 and CDR2 from the germline V gene are SQVTM and ANQGSEA. CDR3 protein: CSVRTSGSSYNEQFF. In nucleotides, the CDR3 is TGCAGCGTCCGGACTAGCGGGAGCTCCTACAATGAGCAGTTCTTC.

This clone was found once. The junction and the germline gene differ at one end; a read error may be behind it. The J gene is TRBJ1-1, the V gene TRBV15, with D possibly TRBD1 on 5 matching bases. There are 13 residues in the CDR3. Germline lookup yields CDR1 LNHNV and CDR2 YYDKDF (reference sequence). The CDR3 loop reads CATSWGRNTEAFF. Written as DNA, the CDR3 is TGTGCCACCAGCTGGGGGAGGAACACTGAAGCCTTCTTT. Using reference TRBV15 and TRBJ1-1 for the parts outside the CDR3, the full variable domain is DAMVIQNPRYQVTQFGKPVTLSCSQTLNHNVMYWYQQKSSQAPKLLFHYYDKDFNNEADTPDNFQSRRPNTSFCFLDIRSPGLGDTAMYLCATSWGRNTEAFFGQGTRLTVV.

On this clone: At the DNA level, this CDR3 is encoded by other sequences in the same sample as well. CDR3: CASSSTSGTYEQYF. CDR3 DNA: TGTGCCAGCAGCTCGACTAGCGGAACCTACGAGCAGTACTTC. This chain joins TRBV7-9 and TRBJ2-7, with 9 bases that match TRBD2. The V segment lost 4 bases and the J segment 2 bases; nucleotides outside the gene matches: 3. The CDR3 sequence is 14 residues long. The V gene's germline CDR1 is SEHNR and CDR2 FQNEAQ (reference sequence).

The chain combines TRBV5-4 with TRBJ1-1; 9 bases line up with TRBD1. CDR1 and CDR2 (germline): SGHNT, YYREEE (reference sequence). The CDR3 loop spans 15 amino acids. V gave up 4 bases and J gave up 5 bases; unmatched junction bases: 9. The CDR3 loop reads CASSDGGTGRTEAFF. The DNA of the CDR3 is TGTGCCAGCAGCGACGGAGGGACAGGGAGGACTGAAGCTTTCTTT.